This is a list of T cell receptor beta chains from one sample in a study of kidney transplant recipient with SARS-CoV-2 infection. TCRdb redid the calling of the reads with MiXCR, one entry per CDR3 protein. The sample includes fewer than 250,000 distinct CDR3 sequences, about 28% of them seen just once. The input for sequencing was a blood sample, taken at baseline and around day 110 from a kidney transplant recipient. Receptors originate from a male patient in his thirties who had COVID-19 and was a kidney transplant recipient. The graft donor may account for some of the T cells. Both conserved end residues are part of each CDR3. The order of the fields is V gene, clone size, D gene, J gene, CDR3 protein, CDR3 DNA. D genes are given only for firm matches. Part of the rows lack a size; the others show once, few, many or a class for expanded clones.

v_gene: TRBV28
abundance: -
d_gene: TRBD2
j_gene: TRBJ2-3
CDR3aa: CASSLPRTSGGDTQYF
CDR3nt: TGTGCCAGCAGTTTACCTAGGACTAGCGGGGGGGATACGCAGTATTTT

v_gene: TRBV28
abundance: many
d_gene: TRBD1
j_gene: TRBJ2-7
CDR3aa: CASRLQGARNYEQYF
CDR3nt: TGTGCCAGCAGACTACAGGGGGCCAGAAACTACGAGCAGTACTTC

v_gene: TRBV7-9
abundance: many
d_gene: TRBD2
j_gene: TRBJ2-5
CDR3aa: CASSFPLAGEGVETQYF
CDR3nt: TGTGCCAGCAGCTTTCCCCTAGCGGGGGAGGGTGTGGAGACCCAGTACTTC

v_gene: TRBV12-3/TRBV12-4
abundance: many
d_gene: -
j_gene: TRBJ1-2
CDR3aa: CASSRSTSFRKTYGYTF
CDR3nt: TGTGCCAGCAGTCGCTCAACCAGCTTCCGAAAGACCTATGGCTACACCTTC

v_gene: TRBV11-3
abundance: many
d_gene: -
j_gene: TRBJ1-2
CDR3aa: CASSAYGDLGKTYGYTF
CDR3nt: TGTGCCAGCAGCGCCTATGGCGATCTCGGAAAGACCTATGGCTACACCTTC

v_gene: TRBV5-1
abundance: many
d_gene: -
j_gene: TRBJ2-7
CDR3aa: CASSLATTSYEQYF
CDR3nt: TGCGCCAGCAGCTTGGCCACGACTTCCTACGAGCAGTACTTC

v_gene: TRBV7-6
abundance: few
d_gene: TRBD2
j_gene: TRBJ2-1
CDR3aa: CASSHPYPTSGRGYEQFF
CDR3nt: TGTGCCAGCAGCCACCCTTATCCGACTAGCGGGAGGGGGTATGAGCAGTTCTTC

v_gene: TRBV7-9
abundance: many
d_gene: -
j_gene: TRBJ2-7
CDR3aa: CASSFSGYEQYF
CDR3nt: TGTGCCAGCAGCTTTTCTGGCTACGAGCAGTACTTC

v_gene: TRBV20-1
abundance: many
d_gene: TRBD2
j_gene: TRBJ2-7
CDR3aa: CSAGGLAVSSYEQYF
CDR3nt: TGCAGTGCTGGAGGACTAGCGGTTTCTTCCTACGAGCAGTACTTC

v_gene: TRBV20-1
abundance: -
d_gene: TRBD2
j_gene: TRBJ2-5
CDR3aa: CSVATSDIFETQYF
CDR3nt: TGCAGTGTTGCGACTAGCGATATTTTTGAGACCCAGTACTTC

v_gene: TRBV6-5
abundance: -
d_gene: TRBD1
j_gene: TRBJ2-1
CDR3aa: CASSVSLGQGKFF
CDR3nt: TGTGCCAGCAGTGTAAGCTTGGGACAGGGCAAGTTCTTC

v_gene: TRBV24-1
abundance: -
d_gene: TRBD1
j_gene: TRBJ2-1
CDR3aa: CATSDPPGSARDRDYNEQFF
CDR3nt: TGTGCCACCAGTGATCCCCCCGGCTCGGCCCGGGACAGGGACTACAATGAGCAGTTCTTC

v_gene: TRBV7-2
abundance: many
d_gene: TRBD1
j_gene: TRBJ1-5
CDR3aa: CASSSGQGLNQPQHF
CDR3nt: TGTGCCAGCAGCTCGGGACAGGGGCTAAATCAGCCCCAGCATTTT

v_gene: TRBV6-9
abundance: many
d_gene: -
j_gene: TRBJ1-2
CDR3aa: CASSYGVPYGKTYGYTF
CDR3nt: TGTGCCAGCAGTTACGGCGTGCCTTACGGAAAGACCTATGGCTACACCTTC

v_gene: TRBV20-1
abundance: few
d_gene: TRBD2
j_gene: TRBJ2-4
CDR3aa: CSARAGGKNIQYF
CDR3nt: TGCAGTGCCCGGGCGGGGGGAAAAAACATTCAGTACTTC

v_gene: TRBV29-1
abundance: many
d_gene: TRBD2
j_gene: TRBJ2-7
CDR3aa: CSVDLAGGPEQYF
CDR3nt: TGCAGCGTCGACCTAGCGGGAGGGCCCGAGCAGTACTTC

v_gene: TRBV10-1
abundance: many
d_gene: -
j_gene: TRBJ2-1
CDR3aa: CASSESTRALAEQFF
CDR3nt: TGCGCCAGCAGTGAGTCGACTCGGGCATTGGCTGAGCAGTTCTTC